The sequence of this T cell receptor (beta chain) was determined in a study of T cell responses to AZD1222 COVID-19 vaccine. Overall study findings and caveats: Possibly, clonal diversity was underestimated; donors were largely white British and included more females. Every sample of the repertoires postdated the peak T cell response.

The CDR3 totals 16 residues. Germline CDR1 is LGHNA and CDR2 is YNFKEQ. Trimming stripped 1 base from V and 0 bases from J, with 7 bases between. A word on this clone: Its matching antigen is unknown.

Profiling relied on immunoSEQ multiplex PCR, and the TCRdb table lists in-frame clones only, not all of them. The table has about 180,000 clones, approximately 91% seen once. The chain is built from TRBV4-2 and TRBJ2-6; no definite D call. The clonotype originates from an adult in good health. Sequencing was performed on peripheral blood, taken on day 0 of AZD1222 vaccination. DNA of the CDR3: TGTGCCAGCAGCCAAGGGACGGTCTCTGGGGCCAACGTCCTGACTTTC. Translating gives CASSQGTVSGANVLTF.